These 13 T cell receptor beta chains were sequenced from one sample in a study of breast tumors, draining lymph nodes, adjacent tissues (dated by TCRdb to about 2016). The library was produced with multiplex PCR. The sequencing machine was an Illumina HiSeq 2000. Through fastp at Q25 and MiXCR, TCRdb rebuilt clones from the public reads, retaining in-frame beta chains. Each CDR3 protein appears once, grouped with its most common genes and DNA. This sample is represented by 200,000 or so distinct CDR3 sequences; roughly 31% of them were singletons. More than 4% of the sample comes from the top ten. Lymph node samples were obtained from the axillary draining lymph nodes of breast cancer patients. The source material was axillary lymph node tissue. These receptor sequences come from a female donor with breast cancer. Some clones in this sample may be carry-over from other donors' samples.

The chain links TRBV5-4 to TRBJ2-2; 8 nucleotides align to TRBD2. Per the germline V gene, CDR1 is SGHNT and CDR2 is YYREEE (reference sequence). With V trimmed by 0 bases and J by 3 bases, 7 bases remained unmatched. The CDR3 extends over 17 amino acids. The CDR3: CASSLGSGRGYTGELFF. The CDR3 DNA is TGTGCCAGCAGCTTGGGAAGCGGGAGAGGTTACACCGGGGAGCTGTTTTTT.

This clonotype has a count of ten or more. This chain joins TRBV20-1 and TRBJ1-4, with unresolved D. Germline values: CDR1 DFQATT, CDR2 SNEGSKA (reference sequence). This CDR3 comprises 13 residues. The V and J ends lost 0 bases and 7 bases respectively, with 9 bases between them. The CDR3 region has the DNA TGCAGTGCTAGAGATCCGACCACTGAAAAACTGTTTTTT. Its translation is CSARDPTTEKLFF.

This clonotype was found many times. The chain uses TRBV5-6 and TRBJ2-1; TRBD2 agrees at 12 bases. Trimming at V came to 0 bases and at J to 5 bases, leaving 6 bases not matched to a gene. CDR3 length: 17 amino acids. Germline-derived CDR1 and CDR2 are SGHDT and YYEEEE. CDR3 residues: CASSLGPLAGGNNEQFF. The CDR3 DNA follows: TGTGCCAGCAGCTTGGGTCCCCTAGCGGGAGGGAACAATGAGCAGTTCTTC.

This clonotype was seen a few times. The rearrangement links TRBV6-5 to TRBJ1-2, with 7 bases identical to TRBD1. Germline values: CDR1 MNHEY, CDR2 SVGAGI. CDR3 size: 16 residues. V shed 0 bases and J 4 bases; nucleotides not matched to a gene: 8. The CDR3 DNA sequence: TGTGCCAGCAGTTACTCGGGGAGGGGGCTCAGCTATGGCTACACCTTC. Amino acids: CASSYSGRGLSYGYTF.

This clonotype was picked up one time. This chain uses TRBV24-1 with TRBJ2-1, with TRBD2 matching over 10 bases. The V segment lost 5 bases and the J segment 7 bases; nucleotides outside the gene matches: 4. The V gene's germline CDR1 is KGHDR and CDR2 SFDVKD. This CDR3 has 14 residues. CDR3 protein: CATSGSSGSNEQFF. The CDR3 DNA follows: TGTGCCACCAGTGGGTCTAGCGGGAGTAATGAGCAGTTCTTC.

This clonotype was observed a handful of times. The rearrangement joins TRBV19 to TRBJ1-1; tentatively, D is TRBD1 (6 bases). Germline V gene lookup returns CDR1 LNHDA and CDR2 SQIVND (reference sequence). The CDR3 runs to 16 residues. The V and J ends lost 7 bases and 0 bases respectively, with 18 bases between them. CDR3 bases: TGTGCCAGTACGAAAGGGGGTCTAAACATGAACACTGAAGCTTTCTTT. This translates into CASTKGGLNMNTEAFF. Complete variable domain (other parts from reference TRBV19 and TRBJ1-1): DGGITQSPKYLFRKEGQNVTLSCEQNLNHDAMYWYRQDPGQGLRLIYYSQIVNDFQKGDIAEGYSVSREKKESFPLTVTSAQKNPTAFYLCASTKGGLNMNTEAFFGQGTRLTVV.

Worth noting for this clonotype: A much larger clone lies a single base off, so this may be a read error. The chain recombines TRBV9 with TRBJ1-6; D is undetermined. Germline V gene lookup returns CDR1 SGDLS and CDR2 YYNGEE. This CDR3 region has 15 residues. CDR3 loop: CASSVDAGLNSPPHF. The CDR3 bases are TGTGCCAGCAGCGTAGATGCTGGGCTTAATTCACCCCCCCACTTT.

This clonotype has at least ten counts. V usage is TRBV6-6 and J usage is TRBJ1-5; no firm D call. CDR1 and CDR2 from the germline V gene are MNHNY and SVGAGI (reference sequence). V gave up 5 bases and J gave up 2 bases, with 13 bases separating them. The CDR3 has 15 residues. The DNA for the CDR3 is TGTGCCAGCAGTCGCAGCCAGAGGGGCAATCAGCCCCAGCATTTT. Protein product: CASSRSQRGNQPQHF.

The sample holds many counts of this clonotype. This chain links TRBV30 with TRBJ1-3; 7 bases line up with TRBD1. V gave up 4 bases and J gave up 4 bases; unmatched junction bases: 7. Germline V CDR1 and CDR2: GTSNPN, SVGIG (reference sequence). The CDR3 consists of 14 residues. The CDR3 here is CAWKTGSSGNTIYF. The CDR3 DNA is TGTGCCTGGAAGACAGGGTCGTCCGGAAACACCATATATTTT.

This clonotype showed up many times. The chain employs TRBV5-1 and TRBJ2-1; the D is unclear. V was pared by 0 bases and J by 3 bases, with 10 bases between. The germline V gene has CDR1 SGHRS and CDR2 YFSETQ. The CDR3 loop spans 15 amino acids. The CDR3 DNA is TGCGCCAGCAGCTTGGAGTCTCCGGGCTACAATGAGCAGTTCTTC. It encodes CASSLESPGYNEQFF.

This clonotype was observed at least ten times. One end of the junction fails to match germline, which may point to a read error. This rearrangement joins TRBV15 to TRBJ1-5; D gene ambiguous. This CDR3 is 13 amino acids long. Germline V gives CDR1 LNHNV, CDR2 YYDKDF (reference sequence). The CDR3 spells CATSRDPNQPQHF. The CDR3 DNA reads TGTGCCACCAGCAGAGACCCGAATCAACCCCAGCATTTT.

This sequence joins TRBV7-2 and TRBJ1-2, with unresolved D. V was pared by 5 bases and J by 2 bases, with 15 bases between. The CDR3 contains 15 residues. The germline gives CDR1 SGHTA, CDR2 FQGNSA. The CDR3 DNA reads TGTGCCAGCAGCCCTTACCTCTTACCAAACTATGGCTACACCTTC. Residues: CASSPYLLPNYGYTF.

Note on this clonotype: A much larger clone lies one base from this, so it may be a read error. V usage is TRBV3-1 and J usage is TRBJ2-7; a possible D gene is TRBD2 (5 bases). CDR1 is LGHDT, CDR2 YNNKEL, per germline (reference sequence). CDR3 length equals 12 residues. CDR3 bases: TGTGCCGGCAGCGAAGGCCGGGATAGGCAGTACTTC. Translation gives CAGSEGRDRQYF.